The source of this T cell receptor (beta chain) is a study of blood T cell repertoires in COVID-19. On the study more broadly: The cDNA or gDNA used as material had been derived from T cells, B-cell-depleted T cells, or PBMCs.

The CDR3 sequence is 13 residues long. V lost 7 bases to trimming and J lost 6 bases, with 15 bases between them. Sequencing used immunoSEQ multiplex PCR; TCRdb keeps in-frame clones, though not all of them. The table has about 280,000 clones, 85% seen once; the top ten hold approximately 5%. This chain joins TRBV12-3 or TRBV12-4 and TRBJ1-2; D remains ambiguous. Sequenced material: peripheral blood. This clonotype was obtained from a middle-aged man with active or convalescent COVID-19. CDR3 DNA sequence: TGTGCCAGCACCGCCGGGTTTTCGGATGGCTACACCTTC. Amino acids: CASTAGFSDGYTF.